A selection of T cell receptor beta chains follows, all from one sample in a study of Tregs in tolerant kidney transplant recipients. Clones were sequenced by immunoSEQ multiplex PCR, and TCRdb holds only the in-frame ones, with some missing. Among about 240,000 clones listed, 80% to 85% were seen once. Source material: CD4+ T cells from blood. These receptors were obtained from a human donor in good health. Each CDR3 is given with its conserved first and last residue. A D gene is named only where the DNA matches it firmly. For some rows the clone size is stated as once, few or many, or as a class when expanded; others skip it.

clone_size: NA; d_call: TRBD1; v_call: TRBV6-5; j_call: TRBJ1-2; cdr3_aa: CASLADRATNYGYTF; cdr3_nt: TGTGCCAGCCTCGCTGACAGGGCAACTAACTATGGCTACACCTTC
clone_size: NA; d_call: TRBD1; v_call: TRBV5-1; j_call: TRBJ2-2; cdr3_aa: CASSPPTGVNTGEPFF; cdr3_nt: TGCGCCAGCAGCCCCCCGACAGGGGTGAACACCGGGGAGCCGTTTTTT
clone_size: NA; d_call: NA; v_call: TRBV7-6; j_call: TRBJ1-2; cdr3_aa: CASSPSRGIAYGYTF; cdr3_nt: TGTGCCAGCAGCCCATCAAGGGGGATAGCTTATGGCTACACCTTC
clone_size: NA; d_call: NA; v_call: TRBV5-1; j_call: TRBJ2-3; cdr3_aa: CASYNIPRDTQYF; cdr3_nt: TGCGCCAGCTATAATATTCCACGGGATACGCAGTATTTT
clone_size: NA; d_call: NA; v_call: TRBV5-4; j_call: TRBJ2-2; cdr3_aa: CASSPSFGPGELFF; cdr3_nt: TGTGCCAGCAGCCCGAGTTTTGGTCCCGGGGAGCTGTTTTTT
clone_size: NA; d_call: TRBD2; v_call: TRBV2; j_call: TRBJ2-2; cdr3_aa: CASSENPAGGNTGELFF; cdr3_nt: TGTGCCAGCAGTGAAAACCCGGCGGGAGGTAACACCGGGGAGCTGTTTTTT
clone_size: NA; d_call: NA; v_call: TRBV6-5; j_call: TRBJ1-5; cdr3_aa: CASSQNYQGPQHF; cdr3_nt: TGTGCCAGCAGTCAAAACTATCAGGGGCCCCAGCATTTT
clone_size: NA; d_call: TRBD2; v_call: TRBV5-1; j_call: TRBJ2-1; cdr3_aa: CASSLAGGLAVYNEQFF; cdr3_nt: TGCGCCAGCAGCTTGGCGGGGGGACTAGCGGTGTACAATGAGCAGTTCTTC
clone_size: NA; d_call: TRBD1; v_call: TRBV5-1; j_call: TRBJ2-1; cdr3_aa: CASSPGTGPYNEQFF; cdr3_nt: TGCGCCAGCAGCCCCGGGACAGGGCCATACAATGAGCAGTTCTTC
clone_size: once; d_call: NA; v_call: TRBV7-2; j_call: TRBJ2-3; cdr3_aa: CASSQLGDTQYF; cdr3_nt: TGTGCCAGCAGCCAACTAGGTGATACGCAGTATTTT
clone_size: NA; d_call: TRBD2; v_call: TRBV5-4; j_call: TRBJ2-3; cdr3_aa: CASSLEGWGGVPDTQYF; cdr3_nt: TGTGCCAGCAGCTTGGAGGGGTGGGGAGGGGTCCCAGATACGCAGTATTTT
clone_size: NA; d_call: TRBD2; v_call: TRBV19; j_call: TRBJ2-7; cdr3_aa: CASRSGGGSYEQYF; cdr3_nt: TGTGCCAGCCGGTCGGGCGGGGGCTCCTACGAGCAGTACTTC
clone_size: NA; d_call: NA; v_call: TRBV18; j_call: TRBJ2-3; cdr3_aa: CASSRQAGASTDTQYF; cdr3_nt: TGTGCCAGCTCTCGGCAAGCGGGCGCTAGCACAGATACGCAGTATTTT
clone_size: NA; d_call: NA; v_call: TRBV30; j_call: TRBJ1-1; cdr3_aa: CAWRGAGMNTEAFF; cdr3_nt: TGTGCCTGGAGGGGGGCTGGGATGAACACTGAAGCTTTCTTT
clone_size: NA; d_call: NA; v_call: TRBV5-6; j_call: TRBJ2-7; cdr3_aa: CASSRTGFGNYEQYF; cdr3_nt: TGTGCCAGCAGCAGGACCGGGTTTGGGAACTACGAGCAGTACTTC
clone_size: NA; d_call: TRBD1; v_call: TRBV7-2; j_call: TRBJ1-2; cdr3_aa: CASSKPQGAYGYTF; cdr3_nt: TGTGCCAGCAGCAAACCACAGGGGGCCTATGGCTACACCTTC
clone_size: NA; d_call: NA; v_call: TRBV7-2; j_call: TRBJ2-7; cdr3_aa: CASTGGLNSYEQYF; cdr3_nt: TGTGCCAGCACGGGTGGCCTTAACTCCTACGAGCAGTACTTC
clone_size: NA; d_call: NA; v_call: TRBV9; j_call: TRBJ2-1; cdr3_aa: CASSVGDAYNEQFF; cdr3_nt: TGTGCCAGCAGCGTAGGTGACGCCTACAATGAGCAGTTCTTC
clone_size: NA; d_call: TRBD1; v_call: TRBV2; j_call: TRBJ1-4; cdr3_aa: CASRDRVEKLFF; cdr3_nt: TGTGCCAGCCGGGACAGGGTTGAAAAACTGTTTTTT
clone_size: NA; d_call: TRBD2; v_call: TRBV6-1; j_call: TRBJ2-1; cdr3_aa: CASSRRLAGGNEQFF; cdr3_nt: TGTGCCAGCAGCCGCCGACTAGCGGGAGGTAATGAGCAGTTCTTC
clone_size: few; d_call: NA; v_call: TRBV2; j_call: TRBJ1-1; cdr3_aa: CASSVRVKAFF; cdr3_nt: TGTGCCAGCAGTGTGAGGGTGAAGGCTTTCTTT
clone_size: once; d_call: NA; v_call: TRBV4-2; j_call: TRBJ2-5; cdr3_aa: CASSQGAAVAGETQYF; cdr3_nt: TGTGCCAGCAGCCAAGGGGCAGCGGTGGCAGGGGAGACCCAGTACTTC
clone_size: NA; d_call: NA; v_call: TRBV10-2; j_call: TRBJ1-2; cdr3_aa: CASSERAGYGYTF; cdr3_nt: TGCGCCAGCAGTGAAAGGGCTGGGTATGGCTACACCTTC
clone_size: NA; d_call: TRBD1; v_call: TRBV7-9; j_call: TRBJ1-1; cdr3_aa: CASSPPGQGAVEAFF; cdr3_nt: TGTGCCAGCAGCCCTCCGGGACAGGGGGCTGTTGAAGCTTTCTTT
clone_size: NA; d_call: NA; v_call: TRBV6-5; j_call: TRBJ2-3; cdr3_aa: CASSDPAAGDTQYF; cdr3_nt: TGTGCCAGCAGTGACCCGGCCGCAGGAGATACGCAGTATTTT
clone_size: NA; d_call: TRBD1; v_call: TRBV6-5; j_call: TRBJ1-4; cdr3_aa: CASSFRDRGEKLFF; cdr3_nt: TGTGCCAGCAGTTTCCGGGACAGGGGGGAAAAACTGTTTTTT
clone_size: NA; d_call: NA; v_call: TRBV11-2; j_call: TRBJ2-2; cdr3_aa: CASSLDRFGTPRTGELFF; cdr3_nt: TGTGCCAGCAGCTTAGATCGCTTCGGAACCCCGAGGACGGGGGAGCTGTTTTTT
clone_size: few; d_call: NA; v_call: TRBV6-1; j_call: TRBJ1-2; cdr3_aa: CASRLTYGYTF; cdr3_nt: TGTGCCAGCAGACTGACCTATGGCTACACCTTC
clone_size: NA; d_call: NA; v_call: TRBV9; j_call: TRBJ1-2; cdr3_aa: CASSVATPGGSGYTF; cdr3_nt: TGTGCCAGCAGCGTAGCTACCCCGGGGGGCAGTGGCTACACCTTC
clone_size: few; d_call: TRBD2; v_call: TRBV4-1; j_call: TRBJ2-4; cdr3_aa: CASSRGEPGLAGVRVKNIQYF; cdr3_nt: TGCGCCAGCAGCCGGGGCGAGCCGGGACTAGCGGGAGTGCGGGTCAAAAACATTCAGTACTTC
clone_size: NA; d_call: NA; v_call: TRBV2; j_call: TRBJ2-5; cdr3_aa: CASSEDRAWETQYF; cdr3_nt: TGTGCCAGCAGTGAAGACAGGGCGTGGGAGACCCAGTACTTC
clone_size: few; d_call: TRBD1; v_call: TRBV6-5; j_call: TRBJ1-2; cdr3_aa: CASSSWTGGYGYTF; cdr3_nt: TGTGCCAGCAGTTCCTGGACAGGGGGCTATGGCTACACCTTC
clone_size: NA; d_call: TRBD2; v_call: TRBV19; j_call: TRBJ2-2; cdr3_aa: CASTQLAGRNTGELFF; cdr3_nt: TGTGCCAGTACCCAACTAGCGGGAAGAAACACCGGGGAGCTGTTTTTT
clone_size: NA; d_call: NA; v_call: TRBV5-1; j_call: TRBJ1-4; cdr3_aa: CASSLGSSGREKLFF; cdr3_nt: TGCGCCAGCAGCTTGGGTTCCTCCGGAAGAGAAAAACTGTTTTTT
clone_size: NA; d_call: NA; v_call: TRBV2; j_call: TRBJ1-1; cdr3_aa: CASSERGLSEAFF; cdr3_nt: TGTGCCAGCAGTGAAAGGGGGTTGAGTGAAGCTTTCTTT
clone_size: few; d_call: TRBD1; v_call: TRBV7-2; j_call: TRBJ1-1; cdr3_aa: CASSLAGGTDNTEAFF; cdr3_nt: TGTGCCAGCAGCTTAGCGGGGGGGACAGATAACACTGAAGCTTTCTTT
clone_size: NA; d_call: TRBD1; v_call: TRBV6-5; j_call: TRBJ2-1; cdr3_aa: CASSYGRQGTQQFF; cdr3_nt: TGTGCCAGCAGTTACGGGAGACAGGGTACGCAGCAGTTCTTC
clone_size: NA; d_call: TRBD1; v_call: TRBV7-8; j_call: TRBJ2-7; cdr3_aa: CASSLGTGNSEQYF; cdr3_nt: TGTGCCAGCAGCTTAGGGACAGGGAATAGCGAGCAGTACTTC
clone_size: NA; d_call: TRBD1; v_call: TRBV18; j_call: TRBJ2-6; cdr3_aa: CASSSQTGLGGANVLTF; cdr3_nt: TGTGCCAGCTCATCACAGACAGGGCTCGGCGGGGCCAACGTCCTGACTTTC
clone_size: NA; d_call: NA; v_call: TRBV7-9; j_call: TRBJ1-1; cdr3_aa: CASSSPGDFTEAFF; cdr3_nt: TGTGCCAGCAGCTCCCCAGGGGATTTCACTGAAGCTTTCTTT
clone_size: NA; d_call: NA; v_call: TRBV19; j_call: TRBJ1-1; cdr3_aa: CASSPQGLTEAFF; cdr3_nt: TGTGCCAGTAGTCCTCAGGGCCTCACTGAAGCTTTCTTT
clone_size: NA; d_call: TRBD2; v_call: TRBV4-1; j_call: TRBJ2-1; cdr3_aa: CASSQTSGGSRSYNEQFF; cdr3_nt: TGCGCCAGCAGCCAGACTAGCGGGGGTTCTCGCTCCTACAATGAGCAGTTCTTC
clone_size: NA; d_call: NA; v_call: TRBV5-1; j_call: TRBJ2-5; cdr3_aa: CASSLGGNYQETQYF; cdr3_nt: TGCGCCAGCAGCTTGGGGGGGAACTACCAAGAGACCCAGTACTTC
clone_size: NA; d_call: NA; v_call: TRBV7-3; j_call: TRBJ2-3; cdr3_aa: CASSFTPGAGDTQYF; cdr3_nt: TGTGCCAGCAGCTTCACTCCAGGGGCCGGAGATACGCAGTATTTT
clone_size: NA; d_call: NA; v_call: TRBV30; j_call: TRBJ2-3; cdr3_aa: CAWSVYRSRAGTDTQYF; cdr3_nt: TGTGCCTGGAGTGTATATCGTTCCAGGGCGGGCACAGATACGCAGTATTTT
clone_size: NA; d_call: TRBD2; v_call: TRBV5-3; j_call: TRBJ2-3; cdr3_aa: CARPSGGTDTQYF; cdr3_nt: TGTGCCAGACCTAGCGGGGGGACAGATACGCAGTATTTT
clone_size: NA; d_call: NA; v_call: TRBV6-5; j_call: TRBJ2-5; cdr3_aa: CASSRNLQETQYF; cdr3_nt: TGTGCCAGCAGCCGAAACCTCCAAGAGACCCAGTACTTC
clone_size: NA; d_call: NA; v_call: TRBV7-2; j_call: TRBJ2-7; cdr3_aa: CASSRRESSYEQYF; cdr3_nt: TGTGCCAGCAGCCGCCGGGAGTCCTCCTACGAGCAGTACTTC
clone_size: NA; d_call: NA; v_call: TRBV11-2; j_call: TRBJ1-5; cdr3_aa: CASSPLSDRTNQPQHF; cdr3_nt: TGTGCCAGCAGCCCCCTCTCCGACAGGACCAATCAGCCCCAGCATTTT
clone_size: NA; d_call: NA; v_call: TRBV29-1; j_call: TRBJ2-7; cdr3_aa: CSGRTPPTYEQYF; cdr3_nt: TGCAGCGGGAGGACCCCTCCGACCTACGAGCAGTACTTC